Listed here are 10 T cell receptor beta chains from one sample, sequenced in a study of CD8+ T cells in alopecia areata. In each case, RNA was isolated and then reverse transcribed into cDNA as the sequencing template. TCRdb keeps only in-frame clones here, not all; method: immunoSEQ multiplex PCR. Of about 140,000 clones in the sample, 40% to 55% were seen once. Sequences were derived from CD4+ T cells sorted from blood, sampled at week 0. Receptors originate from a human donor with alopecia areata.

This clone was seen only a few times. The chain employs TRBV7-9 and TRBJ2-7; 7 bases fit TRBD1. Germline V lookup: CDR1 SEHNR, CDR2 FQNEAQ (reference sequence). The CDR3 covers 14 residues. V shed 6 bases, J shed 0 bases, and the junction held 5 bases outside the gene matches. The CDR3 coding sequence is TGTGCCAGCAGAAGACAGGGCGGCTCCTACGAGCAGTACTTC. It yields the protein CASRRQGGSYEQYF.

The chain carries TRBV30 and TRBJ1-2; possibly TRBD1 for D (5 bases). The germline V gene encodes CDR1 GTSNPN and CDR2 SVGIG (reference sequence). V lost 1 base to trimming and J lost 4 bases, with 7 bases between them. The CDR3 consists of 12 residues. DNA for the CDR3: TGTGCCTGGAGTGCGGGACCCTATGGCTACACCTTC. Protein sequence: CAWSAGPYGYTF.

As for this clone: The same CDR3 is also encoded by other DNA sequences in this sample. This chain connects TRBV6-5 to TRBJ2-7, with D possibly matching TRBD1 (6 bases). The V gene's germline CDR1 is MNHEY and CDR2 SVGAGI. CDR3 length: 13 residues. V was cut by 0 bases and J by 3 bases, with 6 bases left in between. Here the CDR3 reads CASSYSDSYEQYF. DNA for the CDR3: TGTGCCAGCAGTTACTCGGACAGCTACGAGCAGTACTTC.

This sequence joins TRBV28 and TRBJ2-5, with 7 bases fitting TRBD1. J was trimmed by 7 bases and V by 9 bases; bases with no gene match: 5. CDR1 and CDR2 from the germline V gene are MDHEN and SYDVKM. The CDR3 has 11 residues. The CDR3 sequence is CASLTGVTQYF. CDR3 coding DNA: TGTGCCAGTTTAACAGGGGTGACCCAGTACTTC.

This clone was counted only a few times. The chain uses TRBV7-8 and TRBJ2-3, with a weak D call TRBD1 (5 bases). CDR3 size: 13 residues. Germline lookup yields CDR1 SGHVS and CDR2 FQNEAQ. With 5 bases removed from V and 9 bases from J, the gap between germline ends came to 15 bases. The CDR3 DNA reads as TGTGCCAGCAGCATTAACGTGCAGGGAACGCAGTATTTT. This codes for CASSINVQGTQYF.

In DNA, the CDR3 is TGTGCCAGCTCCGACAGCATTTGGGAGCAGTACTTC. Its protein product is CASSDSIWEQYF. V and J are TRBV14 and TRBJ2-7, with D perhaps matching TRBD1 (5 bases). CDR3 length equals 12 residues. The germline gives CDR1 SGHDN, CDR2 FVKESK. V lost 8 bases, J lost 7 bases, and 15 bases lay in between. Together with reference TRBV14 and TRBJ2-7, the CDR3 gives the full variable domain: EAGVTQFPSHSVIEKGQTVTLRCDPISGHDNLYWYRRVMGKEIKFLLHFVKESKQDESGMPNNRFLAERTGGTYSTLKVQPAELEDSGVYFCASSDSIWEQYFGPGTRLTVT.

This clone has only a few counts. The chain uses TRBV29-1 and TRBJ2-7, with a weak D call TRBD2 (6 bases). The germline gives CDR1 SQVTM, CDR2 ANQGSEA. Trimming took off 7 bases at V and 0 bases at J, with 13 bases between the two ends. The CDR3 consists of 13 residues. For the CDR3, the DNA is TGCAGCGCGGCGGGGCCCTACTCCTACGAGCAGTACTTC. Translated, it gives CSAAGPYSYEQYF.

The V call is TRBV30, the J call TRBJ2-7; D unclear. The CDR3 totals 13 residues. The V and J ends lost 0 bases and 7 bases respectively, with 13 bases between them. Germline V lookup: CDR1 GTSNPN, CDR2 SVGIG (reference sequence). CDR3 loop: CAWSVAGPGEQYF. The CDR3 DNA is TGTGCCTGGAGTGTGGCCGGCCCTGGAGAGCAGTACTTC.

This clone was detected once. The chain couples TRBV30 to TRBJ1-2, with D possibly TRBD1 on 5 matching bases. V lost 6 bases, J lost 7 bases, and 9 bases lay in between. Germline CDR1 GTSNPN, CDR2 SVGIG (reference sequence). The CDR3 length is 10 residues. CDR3 coding DNA: TGTGCCTGCTGGGGGGGTGGCTACACCTTC. Encoded protein: CACWGGGYTF.

This clone was counted a few times. The genes are TRBV5-1 and TRBJ2-7; D perhaps matches TRBD2 (5 bases). The CDR3 extends over 14 amino acids. Trimming pared 1 base from V and 0 bases from J, leaving 8 bases between. Germline loops: CDR1 SGHRS, CDR2 YFSETQ. The CDR3 DNA sequence: TGCGCCAGCAGCTTGTCGGGATCCTCCTACGAGCAGTACTTC. It is translated as CASSLSGSSYEQYF.